A single TCR beta chain is shown here with its context. Its antigen specificity is not known. Nothing much larger sits one base from this clone, and base qualities are not available. Using the deep immunoSEQ assay, TCR CDR3 regions were amplified from genomic DNA by multiplex PCR. Genomic DNA extracted from each cell subset was distributed evenly over all wells of several immunoSEQ 96-well plates, and each plate served as one replicate. For sorted subsets, 200 to 250 ng genomic DNA, equal to tens of thousands of T cell genomes, was loaded into each replicate PCR. The purified libraries were quantified using a Qubit 3.0 fluorometer, sized with a Bioanalyzer 2100, and then quantified again using the KAPA Library Quantification kit. Each immunoSEQ 96-well plate was sequenced on its own single-read 150-cycle Illumina NextSeq 550 flow cell. The original pipeline was this. The immunoSEQ output contained only junctional sequences without quality scores, so filtering could not match that applied to full-length reads. Sequences were annotated with PyIR, a Python wrapper for IgBLAST v1.9, using IMGT germline references to assign V/J genes and CDR3. Reads were removed for weak V/J assignments (E-value above 1e-6), missing CDR3, stop codons, out-of-frame junctions, or ambiguous translated residues. V3J clonotypes were defined as sequences sharing an identical inferred V gene, J gene, and CDR3 amino acid sequence. To compute the percentage overlap between repertoires, the number of shared unique clonotypes was divided by the size of the smaller repertoire. Three approaches were used to assess repertoire richness: RTK rarefaction, the Chao1 estimator, and Recon v2.1 estimates of unobserved clonotypes. Generation probabilities for all TCRbeta clonotypes obtained by the gDNA method from a handful of donors were computed using OLGA. Not all clones reach the TCRdb copy of this immuneACCESS table, which keeps in-frame sequences only. Checked studies attribute under half of the gap to unresolved V genes and leave the rest unexplained. The DNA gave D and trimming, while V, J and clone size come from that table. Counted in this sample were more than 900,000 clones; 78% of them appeared once. The ten biggest clones cover 0.61% of the sample.

The data derive from a study of shared clonotypes between healthy human individuals (TCRdb year 2020). In the study overall: A few men and a couple of women, aged 18 to 49 years, made up the cohort. Per donor, three plates each were used for CD4 naive and CD4 memory, two for CD8 naive, and one for CD8 memory. To estimate repertoire size and how much clonotypes are shared between individuals, the study performed deep sequencing of blood TCR repertoires from roughly five healthy adults. To increase sequencing depth and limit assay-specific biases, different laboratories used diverse techniques to prepare libraries and sequence TCR repertoires. Each donor's leukapheresis produced roughly between roughly 0.85 and 9.5 billion PBMCs.

Results and caveats for the whole study, not just this receptor: Sampling was restricted to blood, and TCR repertoires in tissues likely differ from the TCR repertoires found in blood. Sharing across four donors was observed for roughly 5.4% of naive CD4, less than 4% of naive CD8, 2% to 2.5% of memory CD4, and about 0.4% of memory CD8 clonotypes. Higher generation probabilities were observed for clonotypes shared by all four sorted-subset donors than for non-shared clonotypes. The small number of donors limited the genetic and exposure-history diversity represented. Estimated clonotype richness was generally larger for naive than for memory subsets. Incomplete sequencing was indicated by rarefaction of sorted-subset datasets, despite the large sequencing depth. Pairwise subsampling indicated that sequencing depth was expected to affect the degree of clonotype sharing among donors.

The donors were healthy, HIV-negative adults with no recently reported acute infections or vaccinations. Only Caucasian adults living in Nashville, Tennessee, USA were represented among the donors. Magnetic negative selection was used to enrich CD4+ T cells, after which naive cells were positively selected on CD45RA and the negative fraction became the memory subset. Blood was obtained by leukapheresis, after which PBMCs were separated by Ficoll-Histopaque density gradient centrifugation and cryopreserved in liquid nitrogen vapor phase. Analytical flow cytometry was used to check the purity and quantity of each magnetically sorted T cell population. Each sorted fraction had its genomic DNA isolated and then quantified by UV absorbance on a Nanodrop 2000c. CDR1 and CDR2, per the germline V gene (reference sequence), are SGHNT and YYREEE. Spanning cysteine to phenylalanine, the CDR3 consists of 14 amino acids. Only the CDR3 DNA is retained, 42 bases long and in frame from the first base. V is reduced by 1 base and J by 0 bases, leaving a spacing of 7 bases between them.

The sequenced sample consisted of memory CD4+ T cells from PBMCs. The sample's cell subset or site label, in plain terms: CD45RA-negative fraction. This clonotype originated in a man aged 18 to 29 in good health. Some clones in this sample may be carry-over from other donors' samples. The chain is assembled from TRBV5-4 and TRBJ1-1; the D gene is possibly TRBD1, with 5 bases matching. The nucleotide sequence is given as TGTGCCAGCAGCTTGTACAGGATGAACACTGAAGCTTTCTTT. It specifies CASSLYRMNTEAFF.